Listed here are 24 T cell receptor beta chains from one sample, sequenced in a study of blood T cells in healthy people across ages. A second roughly 6 to 11 cycle PCR used barcoded and J-beta primers. TCRdb analysed the 5' RACE reads with MiXCR anew, one entry per CDR3 protein. The sample has about 1.4 million distinct CDR3 sequences, around 55% seen once. The sample comprised blood. The receptors stem from a man aged 18 to 35 in good health.

The chain joins TRBV12-3 or TRBV12-4 to TRBJ2-7; the D gene is possibly TRBD1 (6 bases). Trimming removed 2 bases from V and 2 bases from J, with 13 bases in between. This CDR3 has 15 amino acids. CDR3 residues: CASSLTAGVPYEQYF. DNA for the CDR3: TGTGCCAGCAGTTTAACGGCAGGGGTCCCCTACGAGCAGTACTTC.

This clonotype was seen a handful of times. The chain recombines TRBV25-1 with TRBJ2-7, with TRBD2 matching 10 bases. Germline loops: CDR1 MGHDK, CDR2 SYGVNS. Losses at the gene ends were 5 bases for V and 5 bases for J; bases not matched to a gene: 15. CDR3 length: 17 amino acids. The CDR3: CASSYWSIEGLANEQYF. CDR3 nucleotides: TGTGCCAGCAGTTACTGGAGTATTGAGGGACTAGCGAACGAGCAGTACTTC.

A few counts support this clonotype. The CDR3 loop is CASSQTEEQYF. The CDR3 coding sequence is TGTGCCAGCAGCCAGACGGAAGAGCAGTACTTC. The chain couples TRBV3-1 to TRBJ2-5; D is uncertain. This CDR3 spans 11 amino acids. Deletions cut 3 bases from V and 11 bases from J, with 10 bases between. Per the germline V gene, CDR1 is LGHDT and CDR2 is YNNKEL (reference sequence).

The chain recombines TRBV6-6 with TRBJ1-5; 8 bases match TRBD1. This CDR3 has 16 amino acids. Germline CDR1 reads MNHNY; CDR2 reads SVGAGI (reference sequence). Losses at the gene ends were 6 bases for V and 3 bases for J; bases not matched to a gene: 10. This chain's CDR3 is CASRTIRDRNNQPQHF. The CDR3 DNA reads TGTGCCAGCAGAACAATCCGGGACAGGAACAATCAGCCCCAGCATTTT.

The chain recombines TRBV4-3 with TRBJ2-7, with D perhaps assigned TRBD1 or TRBD2 (5 bases each). The V and J ends lost 0 bases and 3 bases respectively, with 15 bases between them. The CDR3 totals 16 residues. Germline V gene lookup returns CDR1 LGHNA and CDR2 YSLEER. The CDR3 DNA follows: TGCGCCAGCAGCCAAGATGACGCCAGGGAGAGCTACGAGCAGTACTTC. Residues: CASSQDDARESYEQYF.

This clonotype was seen a few times. The chain uses TRBV9 and TRBJ1-1; D may be TRBD1 (5 bases). The V gene's germline CDR1 is SGDLS and CDR2 YYNGEE. The CDR3 consists of 12 residues. Deletions cut 4 bases from V and 8 bases from J, with 12 bases between. The CDR3 sequence is CASSQGPGEAFF. The DNA for the CDR3 is TGTGCCAGCAGCCAGGGACCAGGAGAAGCTTTCTTT.

The CDR3 DNA reads as TGTGCCAGCAGCCAAGGGGACCTCGTGGGCTACACCTTC. Translating it yields CASSQGDLVGYTF. V gene TRBV3-1 combines with J gene TRBJ1-2; a weak D match, TRBD1 (5 bases). The CDR3 runs 13 residues. V shed 1 base and J shed 8 bases, with 11 bases lying between them. The germline V gene encodes CDR1 LGHDT and CDR2 YNNKEL (reference sequence).

The DNA for the CDR3 is TGCAGTGCCGGACTCGGATACGAGCAGTACTTC. It codes for CSAGLGYEQYF. The rearrangement links TRBV20-1 to TRBJ2-7, with D possibly TRBD2 on 5 matching bases. Germline V gives CDR1 DFQATT, CDR2 SNEGSKA (reference sequence). Trimming shortened V by 6 bases and J by 4 bases, and 10 bases separated the two germline ends. The CDR3 length is 11 residues.

This clonotype was counted many times. The chain uses TRBV28 and TRBJ2-7; TRBD2 aligns across 7 bases. The CDR3 length is 15 residues. Germline-derived CDR1 and CDR2 are MDHEN and SYDVKM. The junction had 13 bases not matched to a gene; V was cut back by 5 bases and J by 6 bases. The CDR3 protein is CASSTSPRGEGEQYF. The CDR3 DNA is TGTGCCAGCAGTACATCTCCTCGGGGGGAGGGCGAGCAGTACTTC. The whole variable domain, filled in from reference TRBV28 and TRBJ2-7, reads DVKVTQSSRYLVKRTGEKVFLECVQDMDHENMFWYRQDPGLGLRLIYFSYDVKMKEKGDIPEGYSVSREKKERFSLILESASTNQTSMYLCASSTSPRGEGEQYFGPGTRLTVT.

V usage is TRBV5-1 and J usage is TRBJ2-1, with D tentatively TRBD1 or TRBD2 (7 bases each). The CDR3 contains 18 residues. Germline CDR1 is SGHRS and CDR2 is YFSETQ. Trimming pared 1 base from V and 6 bases from J, leaving 23 bases between. The CDR3 loop is CASSLRPMWAGGANEQFF. DNA of the CDR3: TGCGCCAGCAGCTTGCGGCCGATGTGGGCAGGGGGGGCCAATGAGCAGTTCTTC.

The chain uses TRBV7-8 and TRBJ2-1, with D possibly matching TRBD2 (6 bases). Per the germline V gene, CDR1 is SGHVS and CDR2 is FQNEAQ. V was pared by 6 bases and J by 8 bases, with 23 bases between. This CDR3 is built from 16 residues. CDR3 residues: CASRHLSAEGDYEQFF. In DNA form, the CDR3 reads TGTGCCAGCAGACATCTTTCAGCGGAGGGCGACTATGAGCAGTTCTTC.

This chain connects TRBV5-1 to TRBJ2-7; TRBD2 aligns across 8 bases. V lost 0 bases to trimming and J lost 3 bases; unmatched junction nucleotides: 8. CDR1 is SGHRS, CDR2 YFSETQ, per germline. The CDR3 length is 16 residues. The CDR3: CASSLEGGLDDYEQYF. The CDR3 DNA is TGCGCCAGCAGCTTGGAGGGGGGACTAGACGACTACGAGCAGTACTTC.

CDR3 protein: CASSFDRQNSPLHF. The CDR3 DNA reads as TGTGCCAGCAGCTTTGACAGACAGAATTCACCCCTCCACTTT. The chain combines TRBV5-5 with TRBJ1-6; possibly TRBD1 for D (5 bases). Between the trimmed V and J ends, which lost 2 bases and 7 bases, there was a span of 10 bases. Germline loops: CDR1 SGHKS, CDR2 YYEKEE (reference sequence). CDR3 length: 14 amino acids.

CDR3 DNA sequence: TGTGCCAGCAGTTCCCAACAAGGGGTCCCCGGCGAGCAGTACTTC. Its protein is CASSSQQGVPGEQYF. The chain employs TRBV28 and TRBJ2-7; D possibly corresponds to TRBD1 (5 bases). The germline V gene has CDR1 MDHEN and CDR2 SYDVKM. Trimming shortened V by 4 bases and J by 6 bases, and 19 bases separated the two germline ends. This CDR3 is built from 15 residues.

This chain links TRBV20-1 with TRBJ1-2, with 7 bases matching TRBD1. CDR3 length equals 19 residues. J gave up 0 bases and V 0 bases, and 16 bases lay outside the gene matches. In germline, CDR1 is DFQATT, CDR2 SNEGSKA (reference sequence). As DNA, the CDR3 is TGCAGTGCTAGAGATCTTTGGGACAGCCGGAGGGCTGCTAACTATGGCTACACCTTC. As protein: CSARDLWDSRRAANYGYTF.

In DNA, the CDR3 is TGTGCCAGCAGTTCGGGACGGATTGAGCAGTACTTC. Translation gives CASSSGRIEQYF. The chain links TRBV6-5 to TRBJ2-4; D possibly uses TRBD1 or TRBD2 (5 bases each). Trimming removed 4 bases from V and 13 bases from J, with 14 bases in between. Looked up from germline, CDR1 is MNHEY and CDR2 is SVGAGI. CDR3 length equals 12 residues.

This chain links TRBV5-1 with TRBJ1-4; weak D call: TRBD1 (5 bases). This CDR3 has 13 amino acids. V lost 7 bases, J lost 7 bases, and 14 bases lay in between. CDR1 is SGHRS, CDR2 YFSETQ, per germline. The CDR3 bases are TGCGCCAGCGCCCCTCGCGGGGGTGAAAAACTGTTTTTT. This codes for CASAPRGGEKLFF.

The count of this clonotype is one. This rearrangement joins TRBV3-1 to TRBJ1-6, with D unresolved. The germline CDR1 and CDR2 sequences are LGHDT and YNNKEL (reference sequence). Trimming took off 0 bases at V and 6 bases at J, with 9 bases between the two ends. The CDR3 extends over 15 amino acids. CDR3 nucleotide sequence: TGTGCCAGCAGCCAAGATGTGGCGCTTAATTCACCCCTCCACTTT. Its protein is CASSQDVALNSPLHF.

The rearrangement joins TRBV27 to TRBJ1-5; D not certain. V shed 4 bases and J shed 4 bases, with 14 bases lying between them. The CDR3 has 15 amino acids. Germline CDR1 and CDR2: MNHEY and SMNVEV (reference sequence). CDR3 in DNA: TGTGCCAGCAGTTCCGAGATCGGATTTAATCAGCCCCAGCATTTT. Translating gives CASSSEIGFNQPQHF.

The chain couples TRBV28 to TRBJ2-5, with a possible D match to TRBD2 (5 bases). The germline V gene encodes CDR1 MDHEN and CDR2 SYDVKM. The CDR3 sequence is 15 residues long. Between the trimmed V and J ends, which lost 2 bases and 1 base, there was a span of 11 bases. As DNA, the CDR3 is TGTGCCAGCAGTTTAGGCGCGGGCCGCCAAGAGACCCAGTACTTC. It is translated as CASSLGAGRQETQYF.

V usage is TRBV7-6 and J usage is TRBJ2-7; maybe TRBD2 (5 bases). Germline CDR1 and CDR2: SGHVS and FNYEAQ. Trimming cost V 5 bases and J 3 bases, with 11 bases left between them. The CDR3 is 13 amino acids. CDR3 in DNA: TGTGCCAGCAGCAAAACTAGGTACTACGAGCAGTACTTC. Protein product: CASSKTRYYEQYF. Complete variable domain (other parts from reference TRBV7-6 and TRBJ2-7): GAGVSQSPRYKVTKRGQDVALRCDPISGHVSLYWYRQALGQGPEFLTYFNYEAQQDKSGLPNDRFSAERPEGSISTLTIQRTEQRDSAMYRCASSKTRYYEQYFGPGTRLTVT.

This chain connects TRBV6-6 to TRBJ2-2; TRBD2 matches 8 bases. Germline V gene data show CDR1 as MNHNY and CDR2 as SVGAGI (reference sequence). V dropped 0 bases and J dropped 7; count of bases not matched to a gene: 7. There are 16 residues in the CDR3. The CDR3 reads CASSYSWREVIGELFF. For the CDR3, the DNA is TGTGCCAGCAGTTACTCTTGGCGGGAGGTTATCGGGGAGCTGTTTTTT.

Worth noting for this clonotype: Germline is not matched at one junction end, which may reflect a read error. The V gene is TRBV7-2, the J gene TRBJ2-3; 7 bases are shared with TRBD1. CDR3 length: 15 residues. In germline, CDR1 is SGHTA, CDR2 FQGNSA. CDR3 bases: TGTGCCAGCGGCTTAGATCTAGGGGGCTCATATACGCAGTATTTT. Translating it yields CASGLDLGGSYTQYF.

This clonotype was seen a handful of times. The V gene is TRBV10-3, the J gene TRBJ2-1; D not certain. Deletions cut 5 bases from V and 10 bases from J, with 21 bases between. The CDR3 consists of 15 residues. Germline assignment: CDR1 ENHRY and CDR2 SYGVKD. CDR3 nucleotides: TGTGCCATCAGTTACCCGGGCCCGCATATTACGGAGCAGTTCTTC. It yields the protein CAISYPGPHITEQFF.